Below, 22 T cell receptor beta chains from the same sample are listed, as sequenced in a study of cytomegalovirus exposure and HLA in healthy donors. The PCR had 60 Vbeta and 13 Jbeta primers. Generated by immunoSEQ multiplex PCR, the TCRdb table keeps only in-frame clones and is missing some. The sample records about 250,000 clones, nearly 95% being singletons. What was sequenced was PBMCs. These receptors all come from a girl under 10 years old in good health and CMV-seronegative.

The genes are TRBV10-1 and TRBJ2-1; 7 bases are a match to TRBD2. CDR3 length: 15 residues. The ends lost 6 bases at V and 8 bases at J; junction bases unmatched: 13. CDR1 and CDR2 from the germline V gene are WNHNN and SYGVQD (reference sequence). This CDR3 is CASSETLAGGYEQFF. The DNA for the CDR3 is TGCGCCAGCAGCGAAACCCTCGCCGGGGGGTATGAGCAGTTCTTC.

The chain has TRBV9 and TRBJ1-2, with D tentatively TRBD1 (6 bases). In germline, CDR1 is SGDLS, CDR2 YYNGEE. V lost 2 bases to trimming and J lost 8 bases, with 10 bases between them. The CDR3 covers 12 residues. The CDR3 loop reads CASSVWGGGYTF. The CDR3 DNA reads as TGTGCCAGCAGCGTGTGGGGGGGCGGCTACACCTTC.

For this clone: An end of the junction does not agree with germline; a read error may underlie this. The V and J genes are TRBV7-7 and TRBJ1-5; no definite D call. The germline V gene encodes CDR1 SSHAT and CDR2 FNYEAQ (reference sequence). CDR3 length equals 14 residues. The DNA for the CDR3 is TGTGCTAGCAGCTTAGGGCTTAGCAATCAGCCCCAGCATTTT. Its translation is CASSLGLSNQPQHF.

The gene calls are TRBV7-2 and TRBJ2-7; 8 bases are a match to TRBD2. CDR3 length equals 16 residues. CDR1 and CDR2 (germline): SGHTA, FQGNSA. V lost 5 bases to trimming and J lost 0 bases; unmatched junction nucleotides: 9. CDR3 sequence reads: CASSRGGQSISYEQYF. The CDR3 region has the DNA TGTGCCAGCAGCCGGGGGGGACAATCCATCTCCTACGAGCAGTACTTC. Variable domain in full (rest from reference TRBV7-2 and TRBJ2-7): GAGVSQSPSNKVTEKGKDVELRCDPISGHTALYWYRQSLGQGLEFLIYFQGNSAPDKSGLPSDRFSAERTGGSVSTLTIQRTQQEDSAVYLCASSRGGQSISYEQYFGPGTRLTVT.

This chain connects TRBV30 to TRBJ1-6; 7 nucleotides match TRBD1. Germline values: CDR1 GTSNPN, CDR2 SVGIG (reference sequence). Trimming cost V 8 bases and J 8 bases; bases outside gene matches: 9. This CDR3 is built from 13 residues. The CDR3: CATTGNGDSPLHF. CDR3 nucleotides: TGTGCCACGACAGGGAACGGGGATTCACCCCTCCACTTT. Full variable domain (remainder filled in from reference TRBV30 and TRBJ1-6): SQTIHQWPATLVQPVGSPLSLECTVEGTSNPNLYWYRQAAGRGLQLLFYSVGIGQISSEVPQNLSASRPQDRQFILSSKKLLLSDSGFYLCATTGNGDSPLHFGNGTRLTVT.

The chain combines TRBV25-1 with TRBJ1-1; possible D gene TRBD1, 5 bases. The V and J ends lost 1 base and 3 bases respectively, with 12 bases between them. The CDR3 consists of 15 residues. The V gene's germline CDR1 is MGHDK and CDR2 SYGVNS. The CDR3 loop reads CASSEWGVKYTEAFF. CDR3 sequence (DNA): TGTGCCAGCAGTGAATGGGGCGTGAAGTACACTGAAGCTTTCTTT.

V usage is TRBV19 and J usage is TRBJ2-3; D unresolved. Germline V CDR1 and CDR2: LNHDA, SQIVND (reference sequence). Trimming left V 3 bases short and J 4 bases short, with 11 bases between. The CDR3 spans 14 residues. The CDR3 sequence: CASSILVFPDTQYF. The CDR3, as DNA: TGTGCCAGTAGTATCCTAGTTTTTCCAGATACGCAGTATTTT. Full variable domain (remainder filled in from reference TRBV19 and TRBJ2-3): DGGITQSPKYLFRKEGQNVTLSCEQNLNHDAMYWYRQDPGQGLRLIYYSQIVNDFQKGDIAEGYSVSREKKESFPLTVTSAQKNPTAFYLCASSILVFPDTQYFGPGTRLTVL.

This rearrangement joins TRBV11-2 to TRBJ1-5, with 8 bases lining up with TRBD1. The germline V gene has CDR1 SGHAT and CDR2 FQNNGV. Trimming at V came to 1 base and at J to 2 bases, leaving 1 base not matched to a gene. CDR3 length equals 15 residues. The CDR3: CASSLGGQGNQPQHF. In DNA form, the CDR3 reads TGTGCCAGCAGCTTAGGGGGACAGGGCAATCAGCCCCAGCATTTT.

This clone was picked up one time. V usage is TRBV7-6 and J usage is TRBJ2-3, with TRBD2 matching over 14 bases. The CDR3 is 20 amino acids. After removal of 0 bases from V and 3 bases from J, the junction contained 11 bases not matched to a gene. Germline-derived CDR1 and CDR2 are SGHVS and FNYEAQ. Here the CDR3 DNA reads TGTGCCAGCAGCTTAGCGGTCGGCGGACTAGCGGGGGGTAGGACAGATACGCAGTATTTT. This encodes CASSLAVGGLAGGRTDTQYF.

The V call is TRBV19, the J call TRBJ1-1; D is undetermined. Germline V CDR1 and CDR2: LNHDA, SQIVND (reference sequence). This CDR3 is built from 13 residues. V lost 7 bases, J lost 2 bases, and 11 bases lay in between. The CDR3 loop reads CASTWAYNTEAFF. The CDR3 DNA is TGTGCCAGTACCTGGGCATACAACACTGAAGCTTTCTTT.

The chain links TRBV18 to TRBJ2-7, with 8 bases lining up with TRBD1. This CDR3 has 13 residues. Per germline, CDR1 KGHSH and CDR2 LQKENI. J was trimmed by 3 bases and V by 4 bases; bases with no gene match: 2. Here the CDR3 reads CASSLGQGYEQYF. In DNA form, the CDR3 reads TGTGCCAGCTCACTCGGACAGGGCTACGAGCAGTACTTC.

This clone was seen only once. The chain combines TRBV27 with TRBJ2-3; D might be TRBD2 (6 bases). The CDR3 is made up of 17 amino acids. The V end was cut by 2 bases, the J end by 2 bases, with 17 bases between. Germline V gene data show CDR1 as MNHEY and CDR2 as SMNVEV (reference sequence). CDR3 nucleotides: TGTGCCAGCAGTTTAGGAGGGACGGTTTCTACCACAGATACGCAGTATTTT. It is translated as CASSLGGTVSTTDTQYF.

V usage is TRBV2 and J usage is TRBJ2-5, with D hard to call. V was shortened by 0 bases and J by 1 base, with 15 bases between the two germline ends. CDR3 length equals 17 residues. Germline lookup yields CDR1 SNHLY and CDR2 FYNNEI. This CDR3 reads CASSEALFVTRQETQYF. For the CDR3, the DNA is TGTGCCAGCAGTGAAGCCCTATTTGTGACACGCCAAGAGACCCAGTACTTC.

The chain is built from TRBV7-6 and TRBJ2-3, with 7 nucleotides matching TRBD2. Germline values: CDR1 SGHVS, CDR2 FNYEAQ. The J segment lost 3 bases and the V segment lost 5 bases, leaving 14 bases of the junction unmatched. This CDR3 is built from 17 residues. The CDR3 sequence: CASSPPWIGRGTDTQYF. The DNA of the CDR3 is TGTGCCAGCAGCCCACCGTGGATAGGGAGGGGAACAGATACGCAGTATTTT.

To note about this clone: At one of its ends the junction is not consistent with the germline gene, which may arise from a read error. The chain carries TRBV19 and TRBJ2-5; TRBD1 aligns across 7 bases. The V gene's germline CDR1 is LNHDA and CDR2 SQIVND (reference sequence). The CDR3 has 15 amino acids. Written as DNA, the CDR3 is TGTGCCGGTAGCCTATTTAAGGGGGCGGGAGAGACCCAGTACTTC. Translating gives CAGSLFKGAGETQYF.

The chain employs TRBV9 and TRBJ2-3; 8 nucleotides line up with TRBD2. The length of the CDR3 is 15 residues. CDR1 is SGDLS and CDR2 is YYNGEE in the germline V gene. V lost 3 bases to trimming and J lost 3 bases; unmatched junction nucleotides: 6. CDR3 bases: TGTGCCAGCAGCGCCGGGGGGGGGCAAACAGATACGCAGTATTTT. This sequence encodes CASSAGGGQTDTQYF.

This sequence joins TRBV27 and TRBJ2-2; 10 nucleotides match TRBD2. There are 20 residues in the CDR3. Germline CDR1 MNHEY, CDR2 SMNVEV (reference sequence). After removal of 7 bases from V and 5 bases from J, the junction contained 22 bases not matched to a gene. The CDR3 DNA sequence: TGTGCCAGCACCCCGAGCGGGGGGGTAGCGGGAGGTCTCGGAACCGGGGAGCTGTTTTTT. It is translated as CASTPSGGVAGGLGTGELFF.

The chain links TRBV19 to TRBJ2-5; TRBD2 agrees at 8 bases. V shed 4 bases, J shed 5 bases, and the junction held 12 bases outside the gene matches. Germline V gene data show CDR1 as LNHDA and CDR2 as SQIVND (reference sequence). There are 16 residues in the CDR3. Written as DNA, the CDR3 is TGTGCCAGTAGTAACCCACGGACTAGCTACCTGGAGACCCAGTACTTC. Translation gives CASSNPRTSYLETQYF. Using reference TRBV19 and TRBJ2-5 for the parts outside the CDR3, the full variable domain is DGGITQSPKYLFRKEGQNVTLSCEQNLNHDAMYWYRQDPGQGLRLIYYSQIVNDFQKGDIAEGYSVSREKKESFPLTVTSAQKNPTAFYLCASSNPRTSYLETQYFGPGTRLLVL.

J is TRBJ1-1 and V is TRBV6-5; D is uncertain. The germline V and J ends were trimmed by 2 bases and 7 bases, with 14 bases remaining between them. Germline lookup yields CDR1 MNHEY and CDR2 SVGAGI. This CDR3 spans 14 amino acids. The CDR3 loop reads CASSYPTTGGEAFF. CDR3 nucleotides: TGTGCCAGCAGTTACCCCACAACCGGAGGTGAAGCTTTCTTT.

V usage is TRBV30 and J usage is TRBJ2-5; 9 nucleotides agree with TRBD2. Germline values: CDR1 GTSNPN, CDR2 SVGIG (reference sequence). The V gene end was trimmed by 0 bases and the J gene end by 4 bases; junction bases not matched to a gene: 0. CDR3 length: 13 residues. The CDR3 nucleotides read TGTGCCTGGAGTGTTAGCGGGAGAGAGACCCAGTACTTC. Protein sequence: CAWSVSGRETQYF.

V usage is TRBV28 and J usage is TRBJ1-1; 7 nucleotides align to TRBD1. The CDR3 has 14 residues. After removal of 5 bases from V and 1 base from J, the junction contained 4 bases not matched to a gene. Germline assignment: CDR1 MDHEN and CDR2 SYDVKM. CDR3 amino acids: CASSEQGTNTEAFF. The CDR3 bases are TGTGCCAGCAGTGAACAGGGGACGAACACTGAAGCTTTCTTT.

The chain recombines TRBV5-1 with TRBJ2-2; D is uncertain. From germline, CDR1 is SGHRS and CDR2 YFSETQ. This CDR3 is 11 amino acids long. V lost 4 bases to trimming and J lost 10 bases, with 8 bases between them. Here the CDR3 DNA reads TGCGCCAGCAGCCAAAGCGAGGAGCTGTTTTTT. Residues: CASSQSEELFF.